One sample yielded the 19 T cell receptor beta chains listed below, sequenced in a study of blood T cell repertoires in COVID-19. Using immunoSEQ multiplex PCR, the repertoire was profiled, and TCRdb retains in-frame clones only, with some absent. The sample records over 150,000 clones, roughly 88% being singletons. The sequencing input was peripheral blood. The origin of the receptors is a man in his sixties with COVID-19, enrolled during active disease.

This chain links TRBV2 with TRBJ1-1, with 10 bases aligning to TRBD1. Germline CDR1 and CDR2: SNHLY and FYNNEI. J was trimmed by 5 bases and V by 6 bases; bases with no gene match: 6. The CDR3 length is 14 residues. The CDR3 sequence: CASRVGQGVTEAFF. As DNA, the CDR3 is TGTGCCAGCAGGGTCGGACAGGGGGTGACTGAAGCTTTCTTT.

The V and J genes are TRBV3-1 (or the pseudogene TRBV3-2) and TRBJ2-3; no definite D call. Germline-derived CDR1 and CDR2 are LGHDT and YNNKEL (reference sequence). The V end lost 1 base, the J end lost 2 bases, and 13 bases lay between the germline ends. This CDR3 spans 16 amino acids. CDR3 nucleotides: TGTGCCAGCAGCCAAGTAGTCGCCACCACCACAGATACGCAGTATTTT. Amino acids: CASSQVVATTTDTQYF.

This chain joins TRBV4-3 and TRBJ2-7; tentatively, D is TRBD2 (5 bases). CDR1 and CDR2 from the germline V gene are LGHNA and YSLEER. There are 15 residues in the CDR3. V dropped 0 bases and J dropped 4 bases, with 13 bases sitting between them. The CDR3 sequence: CASSQDRAVLYEQYF. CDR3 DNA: TGCGCCAGCAGCCAAGATCGAGCGGTCCTATACGAGCAGTACTTC.

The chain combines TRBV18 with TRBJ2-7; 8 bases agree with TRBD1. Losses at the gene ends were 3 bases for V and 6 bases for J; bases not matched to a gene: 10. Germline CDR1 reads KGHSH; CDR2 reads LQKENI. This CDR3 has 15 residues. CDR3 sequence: CASSPQTGTGGEQYF. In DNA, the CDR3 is TGTGCCAGCTCACCGCAAACCGGGACAGGCGGCGAGCAGTACTTC.

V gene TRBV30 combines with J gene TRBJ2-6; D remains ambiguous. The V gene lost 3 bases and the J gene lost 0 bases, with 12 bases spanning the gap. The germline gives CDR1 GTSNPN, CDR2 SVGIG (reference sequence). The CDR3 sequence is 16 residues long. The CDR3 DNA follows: TGTGCCTGGAGGAGGCTACCCGGCTCTGGGGCCAACGTCCTGACTTTC. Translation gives CAWRRLPGSGANVLTF.

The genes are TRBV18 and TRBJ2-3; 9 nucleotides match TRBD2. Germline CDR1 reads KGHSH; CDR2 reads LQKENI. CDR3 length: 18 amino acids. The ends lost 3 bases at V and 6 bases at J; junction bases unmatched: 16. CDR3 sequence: CASSPYSQLAGGPDTQYF. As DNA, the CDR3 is TGTGCCAGCTCACCCTACTCTCAACTAGCGGGCGGGCCGGATACGCAGTATTTT. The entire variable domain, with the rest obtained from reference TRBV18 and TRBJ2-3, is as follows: NAGVMQNPRHLVRRRGQEARLRCSPMKGHSHVYWYRQLPEEGLKFMVYLQKENIIDESGMPKERFSAEFPKEGPSILRIQQVVRGDSAAYFCASSPYSQLAGGPDTQYFGPGTRLTVL.

The CDR3, as DNA: TGTGCCAGCAGTAAGGGAGAAGCAGGGGTTCACTATAATTCACCCCTCCACTTT. It codes for CASSKGEAGVHYNSPLHF. The chain carries TRBV28 and TRBJ1-6, with D maybe TRBD1 (6 bases). The V gene lost 5 bases and the J gene lost 3 bases, with 20 bases spanning the gap. The germline V gene has CDR1 MDHEN and CDR2 SYDVKM. CDR3 length equals 18 residues.

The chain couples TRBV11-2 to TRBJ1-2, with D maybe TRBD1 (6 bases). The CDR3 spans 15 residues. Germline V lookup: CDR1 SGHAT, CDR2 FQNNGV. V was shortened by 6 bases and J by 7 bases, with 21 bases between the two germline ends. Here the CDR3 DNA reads TGTGCCAGCAGGGTACCAGGGGTTCACAGACCTGGCTACACCTTC. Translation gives CASRVPGVHRPGYTF.

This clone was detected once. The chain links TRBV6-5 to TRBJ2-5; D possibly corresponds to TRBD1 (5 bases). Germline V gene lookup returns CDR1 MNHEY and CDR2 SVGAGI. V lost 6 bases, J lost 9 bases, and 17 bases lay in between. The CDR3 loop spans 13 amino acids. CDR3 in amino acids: CASRDLRATAQYF. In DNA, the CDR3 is TGTGCCAGCAGGGACCTCAGGGCAACGGCCCAGTACTTC.

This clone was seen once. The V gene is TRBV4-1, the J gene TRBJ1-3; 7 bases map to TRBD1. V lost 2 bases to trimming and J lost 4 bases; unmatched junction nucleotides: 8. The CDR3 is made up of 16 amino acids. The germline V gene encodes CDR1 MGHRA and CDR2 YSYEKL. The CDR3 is CASSQNFGTAGNTIYF. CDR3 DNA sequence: TGCGCCAGCAGCCAAAACTTCGGGACAGCCGGAAACACCATATATTTT.

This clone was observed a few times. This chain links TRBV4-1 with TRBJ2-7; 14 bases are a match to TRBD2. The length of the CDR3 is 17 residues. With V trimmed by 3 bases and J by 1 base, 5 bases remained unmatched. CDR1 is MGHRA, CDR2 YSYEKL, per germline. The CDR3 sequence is CASSQGLAGESSYEQYF. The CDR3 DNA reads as TGCGCCAGCAGCCAGGGACTAGCGGGGGAATCGTCCTACGAGCAGTACTTC.

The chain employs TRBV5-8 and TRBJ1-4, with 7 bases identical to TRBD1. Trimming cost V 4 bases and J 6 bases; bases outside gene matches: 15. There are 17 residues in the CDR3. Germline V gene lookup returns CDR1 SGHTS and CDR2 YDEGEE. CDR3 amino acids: CASSPGRVDRVDEKLFF. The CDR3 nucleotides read TGTGCCAGCAGCCCGGGGAGAGTAGACAGGGTGGATGAAAAACTGTTTTTT.

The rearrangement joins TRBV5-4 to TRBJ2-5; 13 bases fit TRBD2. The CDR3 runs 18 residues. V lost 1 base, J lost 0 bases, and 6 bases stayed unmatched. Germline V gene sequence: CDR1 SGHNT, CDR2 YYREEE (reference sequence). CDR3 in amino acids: CASSLYVLAGGNQETQYF. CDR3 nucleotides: TGTGCCAGCAGCTTGTACGTACTAGCGGGAGGGAACCAAGAGACCCAGTACTTC.

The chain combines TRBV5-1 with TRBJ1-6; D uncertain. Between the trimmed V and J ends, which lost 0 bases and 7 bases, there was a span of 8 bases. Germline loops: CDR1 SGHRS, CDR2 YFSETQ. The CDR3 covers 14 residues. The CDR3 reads CASSLVATNSPLHF. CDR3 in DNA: TGCGCCAGCAGCTTGGTTGCAACAAATTCACCCCTCCACTTT.

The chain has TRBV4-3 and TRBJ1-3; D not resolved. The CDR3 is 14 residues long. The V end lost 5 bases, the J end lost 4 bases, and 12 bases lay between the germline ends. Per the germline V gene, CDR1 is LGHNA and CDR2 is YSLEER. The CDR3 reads CASSEGRRGNTIYF. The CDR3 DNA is TGCGCCAGCAGCGAAGGACGGCGGGGAAACACCATATATTTT.

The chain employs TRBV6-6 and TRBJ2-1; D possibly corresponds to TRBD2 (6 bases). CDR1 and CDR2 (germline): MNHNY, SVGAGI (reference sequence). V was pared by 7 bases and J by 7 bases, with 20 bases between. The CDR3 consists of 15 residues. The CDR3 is CASTQSTTSQNEQFF. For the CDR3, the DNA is TGTGCCAGCACCCAATCCACGACTAGTCAAAATGAGCAGTTCTTC.

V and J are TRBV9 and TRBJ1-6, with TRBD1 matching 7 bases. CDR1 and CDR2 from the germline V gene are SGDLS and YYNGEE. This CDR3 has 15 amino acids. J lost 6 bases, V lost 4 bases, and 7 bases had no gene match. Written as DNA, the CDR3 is TGTGCCAGCAGCCCACAGACAGGGACTAATTCACCCCTCCACTTT. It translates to CASSPQTGTNSPLHF.

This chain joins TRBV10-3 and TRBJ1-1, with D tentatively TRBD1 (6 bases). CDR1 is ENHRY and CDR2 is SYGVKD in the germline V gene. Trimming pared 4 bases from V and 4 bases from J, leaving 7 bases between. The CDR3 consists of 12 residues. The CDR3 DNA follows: TGTGCCATCAGTGCAGGGGTCACTGAAGCTTTCTTT. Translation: CAISAGVTEAFF.

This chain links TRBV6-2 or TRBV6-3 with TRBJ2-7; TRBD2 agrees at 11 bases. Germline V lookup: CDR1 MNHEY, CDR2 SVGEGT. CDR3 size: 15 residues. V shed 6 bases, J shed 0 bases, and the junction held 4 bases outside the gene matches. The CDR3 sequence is CASSLLAGGSYEQYF. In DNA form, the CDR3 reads TGTGCCAGCAGCCTTCTAGCGGGAGGCTCCTACGAGCAGTACTTC.